This is a list of T cell receptor beta chains from one sample in a study of cytotoxic CD8 clonotypes in ibrutinib-treated CLL. Sequencing used immunoSEQ multiplex PCR; TCRdb keeps in-frame clones, though not all of them. In the table there are about 69,000 clones, around 82% of which are singletons. Sequencing was performed on PBMCs, taken at disease progression, from a patient treated with ibrutinib. These receptors came from a human donor with chronic lymphocytic leukemia. Both conserved end residues are part of each CDR3. A D gene is named only where the DNA matches it firmly. Clone size is stated in some rows and not others, as once, few, many or a class when expanded.

TRBD2	.	TRBV14	TRBJ2-7	CASRRTSGTYEQYF	TGTGCCAGCAGGCGGACTAGCGGCACCTACGAGCAGTACTTC
.	.	TRBV25-1	TRBJ1-6	CATQTAGGYYNSPLHF	TGTGCCACCCAGACGGCGGGAGGTTACTATAATTCACCCCTCCACTTT
.	few	TRBV30	TRBJ1-1	CAKGGITEAFF	TGTGCCAAGGGCGGGATCACTGAAGCTTTCTTT
TRBD2	.	TRBV7-2	TRBJ2-7	CASSSGLAIYEQYF	TGTGCCAGCAGCTCGGGACTAGCGATCTACGAGCAGTACTTC
.	once	TRBV28	TRBJ1-2	CASSPPTERGFTF	TGTGCCAGCAGTCCCCCTACGGAAAGGGGCTTCACCTTC
.	.	TRBV20-1	TRBJ2-5	CSARQETQYF	TGCAGTGCTAGGCAAGAGACCCAGTACTTC
.	.	TRBV5-4	TRBJ2-2	CASSPGTFANTGELFF	TGTGCCAGCAGCCCTGGGACCTTCGCGAACACCGGGGAGCTGTTTTTT
.	.	TRBV6-5	TRBJ2-6	CASSYRFTGANVLTF	TGTGCCAGCAGTTACCGGTTTACTGGGGCCAACGTCCTGACTTTC
.	few	TRBV5-1	TRBJ1-5	CASSFNGGNQPQHF	TGCGCCAGCAGCTTTAACGGGGGCAATCAGCCCCAGCATTTT
.	.	TRBV29-1	TRBJ1-4	CSARPGGSNGKLFF	TGCAGCGCCCGACCGGGGGGCTCAAATGGAAAACTGTTTTTT
.	.	TRBV6-5	TRBJ2-3	CASMGGTDTQYF	TGTGCCAGCATGGGGGGCACAGATACGCAGTATTTT
.	.	TRBV6-1	TRBJ2-1	CASSGPHGEAEQFF	TGTGCCAGCAGTGGCCCACACGGGGAGGCTGAGCAGTTCTTC
.	.	TRBV11-2	TRBJ2-7	CASSSGLSYEQYF	TGTGCCAGCAGCTCGGGACTTTCCTACGAGCAGTACTTC
.	.	TRBV28	TRBJ1-2	CASSFSGPGGGYTF	TGTGCCAGCAGTTTCTCAGGACCCGGGGGGGGCTACACCTTC
.	.	TRBV29-1	TRBJ1-1	CSGGDLNTEAFF	TGCAGCGGGGGAGATTTGAACACTGAAGCTTTCTTT
.	.	TRBV4-1	TRBJ1-3	CASSQDWSGNTIYF	TGCGCCAGCAGCCAAGATTGGTCGGGAAACACCATATATTTT
.	once	TRBV5-1	TRBJ2-7	CASSLEVAATYEQYF	TGCGCCAGCAGCTTGGAGGTAGCGGCTACCTACGAGCAGTACTTC
.	few	TRBV19	TRBJ1-1	CASSMGRGTEAFF	TGTGCCAGTAGTATGGGCAGGGGCACTGAAGCTTTCTTT
TRBD2	.	TRBV30	TRBJ2-2	CAWSVHRGRNFPGELFF	TGTGCCTGGAGTGTACATCGCGGGAGGAATTTTCCCGGGGAGCTGTTTTTT
.	.	TRBV13	TRBJ1-1	CASSLVGTHTEAFF	TGTGCCAGCAGCTTAGTGGGCACCCACACTGAAGCTTTCTTT
.	.	TRBV7-9	TRBJ1-5	CASSLTGSNQPQHF	TGTGCCAGCAGCTTAACAGGGAGCAATCAGCCCCAGCATTTT
.	.	TRBV10-2	TRBJ2-7	CASAPSSEQYF	TGCGCCAGTGCCCCGTCGTCCGAGCAGTACTTC
TRBD2	once	TRBV5-1	TRBJ2-3	CASSPRAGGPSDTDTQYF	TGCGCCAGCAGCCCCCGAGCGGGGGGGCCGAGTGACACAGATACGCAGTATTTT
.	.	TRBV5-1	TRBJ1-2	CASSPAQGSGYGYTF	TGCGCCAGCAGCCCCGCGCAGGGAAGTGGGTATGGCTACACCTTC
.	.	TRBV6-6	TRBJ2-7	CASNRWGEAGAGEQYF	TGTGCCAGCAACCGGTGGGGTGAAGCTGGGGCGGGCGAGCAGTACTTC
.	.	TRBV6-1	TRBJ2-7	CASSQTDYYEQYF	TGTGCCAGCAGTCAGACGGATTACTACGAGCAGTACTTC
.	.	TRBV28	TRBJ2-3	CASLGRDGTDTQYF	TGTGCCAGCCTCGGCCGGGATGGCACAGATACGCAGTATTTT
TRBD1	.	TRBV6-1	TRBJ1-5	CASREMGQGNQPQHF	TGTGCCAGCAGAGAGATGGGACAGGGCAATCAGCCCCAGCATTTT
.	.	TRBV7-6	TRBJ2-7	CASSLGQYEQYF	TGTGCCAGCAGCTTAGGACAGTACGAGCAGTACTTC
.	.	TRBV9	TRBJ2-1	CASSAPRGGISYNEQFF	TGTGCCAGCAGCGCTCCCCGTGGAGGGATATCCTACAATGAGCAGTTCTTC
TRBD1	.	TRBV4-1	TRBJ2-7	CASSPGTGPNEQYF	TGCGCCAGCAGCCCGGGGACAGGGCCCAACGAGCAGTACTTC
.	.	TRBV25-1	TRBJ2-7	CASSSTSLAYEQYF	TGTGCCAGCAGTTCTACCTCCCTAGCCTACGAGCAGTACTTC
.	.	TRBV11-3	TRBJ2-1	CASSSDASHEQFF	TGTGCCAGCAGCTCTGACGCGAGTCATGAGCAGTTCTTC
.	.	TRBV29-1	TRBJ1-1	CSVQGRMNTEAFF	TGCAGCGTGCAGGGACGAATGAACACTGAAGCTTTCTTT
TRBD2	.	TRBV5-1	TRBJ2-7	CASSLRLAESYEQYF	TGCGCCAGCAGCCTTCGACTAGCGGAGTCCTACGAGCAGTACTTC